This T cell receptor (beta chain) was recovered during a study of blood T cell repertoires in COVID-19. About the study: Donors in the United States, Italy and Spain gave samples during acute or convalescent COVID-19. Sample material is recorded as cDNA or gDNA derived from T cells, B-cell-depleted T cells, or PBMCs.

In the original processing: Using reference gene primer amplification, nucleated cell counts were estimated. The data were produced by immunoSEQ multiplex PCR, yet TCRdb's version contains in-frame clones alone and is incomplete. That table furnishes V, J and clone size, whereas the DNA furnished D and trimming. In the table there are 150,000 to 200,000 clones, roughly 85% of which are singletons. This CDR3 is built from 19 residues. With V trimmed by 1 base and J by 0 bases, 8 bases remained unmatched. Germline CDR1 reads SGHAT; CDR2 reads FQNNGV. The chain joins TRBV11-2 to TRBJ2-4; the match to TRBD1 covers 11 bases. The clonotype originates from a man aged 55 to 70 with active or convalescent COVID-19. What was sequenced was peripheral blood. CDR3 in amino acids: CASSLVAVDRGLAKNIQYF. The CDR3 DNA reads TGTGCCAGCAGCTTAGTTGCGGTGGACAGGGGGCTAGCCAAAAACATTCAGTACTTC.